A selection of T cell receptor beta chains follows, all from one sample in a study of blood T cell repertoires in COVID-19. Assay used: immunoSEQ multiplex PCR; TCRdb lists only in-frame clones, some missing. The sample records approximately 38,000 clones, approximately 83% being singletons. Material: peripheral blood. The origin of the receptors is a human donor with acute or convalescent COVID-19. The donor label of this sample is uncertain. Each CDR3 is given with its conserved first and last residue. Each record gives: clone size, D gene, V gene, J gene, CDR3 protein, CDR3 DNA. A D gene is named only where the DNA matches it firmly. Rows give clone size only sometimes, using once, few, many, or a class for an expanded clone.

clone_size: .
d_call: .
v_call: TRBV4-2
j_call: TRBJ1-3
cdr3_aa: CASSQDSGSPSMGNTIYF
cdr3_nt: TGTGCCAGCAGCCAAGACTCCGGGTCACCTTCTATGGGAAACACCATATATTTT

clone_size: .
d_call: .
v_call: TRBV18
j_call: TRBJ2-5
cdr3_aa: CASSTGTKETQYF
cdr3_nt: TGTGCCAGCTCCACCGGGACAAAGGAGACCCAGTACTTC

clone_size: .
d_call: .
v_call: TRBV29-1
j_call: TRBJ2-1
cdr3_aa: CSVESGEQFF
cdr3_nt: TGCAGCGTTGAATCGGGTGAGCAGTTCTTC

clone_size: .
d_call: .
v_call: TRBV19
j_call: TRBJ1-1
cdr3_aa: CASKREGRRNTEAFF
cdr3_nt: TGTGCCAGTAAGAGGGAGGGCCGGAGGAACACTGAAGCTTTCTTT

clone_size: .
d_call: TRBD1
v_call: TRBV7-3
j_call: TRBJ1-1
cdr3_aa: CASSPVDRGIATEAFF
cdr3_nt: TGTGCCAGCAGCCCCGTCGACAGGGGGATCGCAACTGAAGCTTTCTTT

clone_size: .
d_call: .
v_call: TRBV6-5
j_call: TRBJ1-4
cdr3_aa: CASSYFLEGANEKLFF
cdr3_nt: TGTGCCAGCAGTTACTTCTTGGAAGGGGCGAATGAAAAACTGTTTTTT

clone_size: .
d_call: TRBD2
v_call: TRBV6-2/TRBV6-3
j_call: TRBJ2-3
cdr3_aa: CASSRGGATDTQYF
cdr3_nt: TGTGCCAGCAGCCGGGGGGGAGCAACAGATACGCAGTATTTT

clone_size: .
d_call: TRBD2
v_call: TRBV5-1
j_call: TRBJ2-1
cdr3_aa: CASSGIWTSGTDEQFF
cdr3_nt: TGCGCCAGCAGCGGCATCTGGACTAGCGGGACGGATGAGCAGTTCTTC

clone_size: .
d_call: TRBD2
v_call: TRBV28
j_call: TRBJ2-1
cdr3_aa: CASSLFSGGSYNEQFF
cdr3_nt: TGTGCCAGCAGTTTATTCAGCGGGGGCTCCTACAATGAGCAGTTCTTC

clone_size: .
d_call: .
v_call: TRBV5-1
j_call: TRBJ1-2
cdr3_aa: CASSLSGETYGYTF
cdr3_nt: TGCGCCAGCAGCTTGTCCGGGGAGACTTATGGCTACACCTTC

clone_size: .
d_call: TRBD1
v_call: TRBV6-5
j_call: TRBJ2-7
cdr3_aa: CASSYSSGGGYEQYF
cdr3_nt: TGTGCCAGCAGTTACTCTTCAGGGGGCGGTTACGAGCAGTACTTC

clone_size: .
d_call: .
v_call: TRBV7-9
j_call: TRBJ2-7
cdr3_aa: CASSPQGKSYEQYF
cdr3_nt: TGTGCCAGCAGTCCTCAGGGGAAATCCTACGAGCAGTACTTC

clone_size: .
d_call: TRBD1
v_call: TRBV4-1
j_call: TRBJ2-3
cdr3_aa: CASSYQGVLSTDTQYF
cdr3_nt: TGCGCCAGCAGCTATCAGGGGGTCCTTAGCACAGATACGCAGTATTTT

clone_size: .
d_call: .
v_call: TRBV4-2
j_call: TRBJ1-5
cdr3_aa: CASSQRPWQESSNQPQHF
cdr3_nt: TGTGCCAGCAGCCAGAGGCCCTGGCAAGAGAGTAGCAATCAGCCCCAGCATTTT

clone_size: .
d_call: .
v_call: TRBV7-9
j_call: TRBJ1-5
cdr3_aa: CASSSTGNQPQHF
cdr3_nt: TGTGCCAGCAGTTCTACAGGGAATCAGCCCCAGCATTTT

clone_size: once
d_call: TRBD2
v_call: TRBV7-8
j_call: TRBJ2-5
cdr3_aa: CASSLGGYQETQYF
cdr3_nt: TGTGCCAGCAGCTTGGGGGGGTACCAAGAGACCCAGTACTTC

clone_size: .
d_call: .
v_call: TRBV12-5
j_call: TRBJ2-2
cdr3_aa: CASGLRGSNTGELFF
cdr3_nt: TGTGCTAGTGGTTTAAGGGGTTCCAACACCGGGGAGCTGTTTTTT

clone_size: .
d_call: .
v_call: TRBV28
j_call: TRBJ2-7
cdr3_aa: CASRTQGFITYEQYF
cdr3_nt: TGTGCCAGCAGGACGCAGGGATTTATCACCTACGAGCAGTACTTC

clone_size: .
d_call: .
v_call: TRBV9
j_call: TRBJ1-3
cdr3_aa: CASSVSGIPLLSGNTIYF
cdr3_nt: TGTGCCAGCAGCGTATCAGGGATCCCTCTACTCTCTGGAAACACCATATATTTT

clone_size: .
d_call: .
v_call: TRBV7-9
j_call: TRBJ2-5
cdr3_aa: CASRETSEGRGGETQYF
cdr3_nt: TGTGCCAGCAGGGAGACCTCAGAGGGTCGAGGCGGAGAGACCCAGTACTTC

clone_size: few
d_call: .
v_call: TRBV9
j_call: TRBJ1-1
cdr3_aa: CASSEHSSNTEAFF
cdr3_nt: TGTGCCAGCAGCGAGCACAGCTCGAACACTGAAGCTTTCTTT

clone_size: .
d_call: .
v_call: TRBV6-5
j_call: TRBJ1-2
cdr3_aa: CASSHDSYGYTF
cdr3_nt: TGTGCCAGCAGCCACGACAGCTATGGCTACACCTTC

clone_size: .
d_call: TRBD1
v_call: TRBV28
j_call: TRBJ1-6
cdr3_aa: CASSPPDRGNSPLHF
cdr3_nt: TGTGCCAGCAGTCCACCGGACAGGGGAAATTCACCCCTCCACTTT

clone_size: .
d_call: TRBD1
v_call: TRBV6-6
j_call: TRBJ1-4
cdr3_aa: CASRTGGGGEKLFF
cdr3_nt: TGTGCCAGCAGAACAGGGGGCGGAGGTGAAAAACTGTTTTTT

clone_size: .
d_call: .
v_call: TRBV5-6
j_call: TRBJ2-7
cdr3_aa: CASSRPGIVFYEQYF
cdr3_nt: TGTGCCAGCAGCCGCCCAGGGATTGTTTTCTACGAGCAGTACTTC

clone_size: few
d_call: TRBD2
v_call: TRBV4-2
j_call: TRBJ2-5
cdr3_aa: CASSPTIAGVAETQYF
cdr3_nt: TGTGCCAGCAGCCCGACCATAGCGGGAGTGGCTGAGACCCAGTACTTC

clone_size: .
d_call: TRBD1
v_call: TRBV13
j_call: TRBJ2-1
cdr3_aa: CASSYAGQGRYEQFF
cdr3_nt: TGTGCCAGCAGCTACGCCGGACAGGGGAGATATGAGCAGTTCTTC

clone_size: .
d_call: TRBD1
v_call: TRBV7-2
j_call: TRBJ1-5
cdr3_aa: CASSIQGNQPQHF
cdr3_nt: TGTGCCAGCAGCATACAGGGGAATCAGCCCCAGCATTTT

clone_size: few
d_call: TRBD1
v_call: TRBV19
j_call: TRBJ1-1
cdr3_aa: CASSLGQGWGTEAFF
cdr3_nt: TGTGCCAGTAGCCTCGGACAGGGTTGGGGCACTGAAGCTTTCTTT

clone_size: .
d_call: .
v_call: TRBV5-7
j_call: TRBJ2-7
cdr3_aa: CASSLQGPYEQYF
cdr3_nt: TGTGCCAGCAGCTTGCAGGGTCCGTACGAGCAGTACTTC

clone_size: .
d_call: TRBD1
v_call: TRBV4-1
j_call: TRBJ1-5
cdr3_aa: CASSQAGTGGQPQHF
cdr3_nt: TGCGCCAGCAGCCAAGCCGGGACAGGGGGGCAGCCCCAGCATTTT

clone_size: .
d_call: .
v_call: TRBV6-2/TRBV6-3
j_call: TRBJ2-7
cdr3_aa: CASSSRQGTSNEQYF
cdr3_nt: TGTGCCAGCAGTTCTCGGCAGGGGACCTCCAACGAGCAGTACTTC

clone_size: .
d_call: .
v_call: TRBV12-3/TRBV12-4
j_call: TRBJ1-1
cdr3_aa: CASSFRTEAFF
cdr3_nt: TGTGCCAGCAGTTTTCGCACTGAAGCTTTCTTT

clone_size: .
d_call: .
v_call: TRBV5-5
j_call: TRBJ1-2
cdr3_aa: CASSRMTGLNYGYTF
cdr3_nt: TGTGCCAGCAGCAGAATGACAGGTCTTAACTATGGCTACACCTTC

clone_size: .
d_call: TRBD1
v_call: TRBV30
j_call: TRBJ2-7
cdr3_aa: CAWSASPGQEGYEQYF
cdr3_nt: TGTGCCTGGAGTGCGTCTCCGGGACAGGAGGGCTACGAGCAGTACTTC

clone_size: few
d_call: .
v_call: TRBV5-1
j_call: TRBJ1-1
cdr3_aa: CASSLDFGQLNTEAFF
cdr3_nt: TGCGCCAGCAGCTTGGATTTTGGACAGCTGAACACTGAAGCTTTCTTT

clone_size: .
d_call: .
v_call: TRBV6-6
j_call: TRBJ2-3
cdr3_aa: CASGVSTDTQYF
cdr3_nt: TGTGCTTCCGGGGTAAGCACAGATACGCAGTATTTT

clone_size: .
d_call: TRBD1
v_call: TRBV6-5
j_call: TRBJ1-1
cdr3_aa: CASRPGGGTEAFF
cdr3_nt: TGTGCCAGCAGACCAGGGGGCGGCACTGAAGCTTTCTTT

clone_size: .
d_call: .
v_call: TRBV10-3
j_call: TRBJ1-4
cdr3_aa: CAISESGGSNEKLFF
cdr3_nt: TGTGCCATCAGTGAGTCTGGGGGGTCTAATGAAAAACTGTTTTTT

clone_size: .
d_call: .
v_call: TRBV7-8
j_call: TRBJ1-1
cdr3_aa: CASSLGGAWVAFF
cdr3_nt: TGTGCCAGCAGCTTAGGCGGGGCCTGGGTAGCTTTCTTT

clone_size: .
d_call: TRBD1
v_call: TRBV19
j_call: TRBJ1-1
cdr3_aa: CATRQGANTEAFF
cdr3_nt: TGTGCCACTCGACAGGGGGCGAACACTGAAGCTTTCTTT

clone_size: .
d_call: .
v_call: TRBV28
j_call: TRBJ1-2
cdr3_aa: CASSQVKLGTDYGYTF
cdr3_nt: TGTGCCAGCAGTCAAGTCAAACTAGGAACAGACTATGGCTACACCTTC

clone_size: .
d_call: .
v_call: TRBV10-3
j_call: TRBJ1-2
cdr3_aa: CAISESGNYGYTF
cdr3_nt: TGTGCCATCAGTGAATCAGGGAACTATGGCTACACCTTC

clone_size: .
d_call: TRBD1
v_call: TRBV7-2
j_call: TRBJ1-4
cdr3_aa: CASSWTGNEKLFF
cdr3_nt: TGTGCCAGCAGCTGGACAGGGAATGAAAAACTGTTTTTT

clone_size: .
d_call: .
v_call: TRBV5-4
j_call: TRBJ2-1
cdr3_aa: CASSLRLTQVANEQFF
cdr3_nt: TGTGCCAGCAGCTTGCGCCTGACCCAAGTAGCGAATGAGCAGTTCTTC

clone_size: .
d_call: .
v_call: TRBV29-1
j_call: TRBJ2-5
cdr3_aa: CSVELLHSAGTQYF
cdr3_nt: TGCAGCGTTGAACTCCTTCATTCCGCGGGGACCCAGTACTTC

clone_size: .
d_call: TRBD1
v_call: TRBV7-9
j_call: TRBJ1-1
cdr3_aa: CASTLGSGQINTEAFF
cdr3_nt: TGTGCCAGCACTTTAGGATCGGGACAGATAAACACTGAAGCTTTCTTT

clone_size: .
d_call: TRBD1
v_call: TRBV18
j_call: TRBJ1-2
cdr3_aa: CASSPGQQSRGYTF
cdr3_nt: TGTGCCAGCTCTCCGGGACAGCAATCGAGGGGCTACACCTTC

clone_size: once
d_call: TRBD1
v_call: TRBV4-1
j_call: TRBJ1-1
cdr3_aa: CASSLQGARTEAFF
cdr3_nt: TGCGCCAGCAGCCTACAGGGGGCGAGGACTGAAGCTTTCTTT

clone_size: few
d_call: TRBD1
v_call: TRBV4-2
j_call: TRBJ1-1
cdr3_aa: CASSPTVIGQDRKGTEAFF
cdr3_nt: TGTGCCAGCAGCCCCACGGTAATCGGACAGGACAGGAAAGGAACTGAAGCTTTCTTT

clone_size: .
d_call: .
v_call: TRBV4-2
j_call: TRBJ2-1
cdr3_aa: CASSQSQNYNEQFF
cdr3_nt: TGTGCCAGCAGCCAATCCCAAAATTACAATGAGCAGTTCTTC

clone_size: .
d_call: .
v_call: TRBV6-2/TRBV6-3
j_call: TRBJ1-2
cdr3_aa: CASSYGQNRAGGYTF
cdr3_nt: TGTGCCAGCAGTTACGGGCAAAACCGGGCGGGTGGCTACACCTTC

clone_size: .
d_call: .
v_call: TRBV6-2/TRBV6-3
j_call: TRBJ1-2
cdr3_aa: CASSGFRDILYGYTF
cdr3_nt: TGTGCCAGCAGTGGATTCCGGGACATCCTCTATGGCTACACCTTC

clone_size: .
d_call: TRBD2
v_call: TRBV10-3
j_call: TRBJ2-1
cdr3_aa: CAIRGLAGGGYNEQFF
cdr3_nt: TGTGCCATCAGAGGACTAGCGGGAGGAGGGTACAATGAGCAGTTCTTC